This TCR beta chain was documented in a study of blood T cell repertoires in COVID-19. In the study overall: There were acute and convalescent COVID-19 samples, and they came from the United States, Italy and Spain. PBMCs, B-cell-depleted T cells, or T cells provided the cDNA or gDNA that made up the material.

Authors' data handling: Amplification of reference gene primers provided the estimated nucleated cell counts. Data came from immunoSEQ multiplex PCR; TCRdb stores just in-frame clones and leaves some out. That table supplies the V and J calls and clone size; D and trimming were determined from the DNA. Counted here are about 76,000 clones, about 87% occurring once; the ten biggest clones make up roughly 5.9%. The TCR originated in a man aged 45-65 years with active COVID-19. Sequencing used peripheral blood.

This CDR3 is CASSPEGLHTGELFF. The DNA for the CDR3 is TGTGCCAGCTCACCGGAGGGACTTCACACCGGGGAGCTGTTTTTT. The genes are TRBV18 and TRBJ2-2; D may be TRBD2 (6 bases). This CDR3 spans 15 amino acids. The V gene's germline CDR1 is KGHSH and CDR2 LQKENI. V gave up 3 bases and J gave up 3 bases, with 11 bases separating them.